The TCR beta chain described here comes from a study of shared clonotypes between healthy human individuals (dated by TCRdb to about 2020). With respect to the entire study: The cohort comprised a couple of women and a few men aged 18 to 49 years. The study deeply sequenced blood TCR repertoires of several healthy adults to estimate repertoire size and the extent of clonotype sharing between individuals. Per donor, three plates each were used for CD4 naive and CD4 memory, two for CD8 naive, and one for CD8 memory. Each donor's leukapheresis produced roughly between roughly 0.85 and 9.5 billion PBMCs. To increase sequencing depth and limit assay-specific biases, different laboratories used diverse techniques to prepare libraries and sequence TCR repertoires.

Trimming accounts for 0 bases at V and 4 bases at J, while the number of junction bases matched to no gene is 9. The CDR3 spans 16 residues, from the cysteine through the phenylalanine. CDR3 DNA only is kept here, 48 bases in frame from base 1. The germline V gene specifies SGHTS as CDR1 and YDEGEE as CDR2. The donors were healthy, HIV-negative adults with no recently reported acute infections or vaccinations. Only Caucasian adults living in Nashville, Tennessee, USA were represented among the donors. CD4+ T cells were enriched through magnetic negative selection, after which naive cells were positively selected on CD45RA and the remaining negative fraction served as the memory subset. Blood was obtained by leukapheresis, after which PBMCs were separated by Ficoll-Histopaque density gradient centrifugation and cryopreserved in liquid nitrogen vapor phase. Analytical flow cytometry was used to check the purity and quantity of every magnetically sorted T cell population. Genomic DNA was isolated from each sorted fraction and quantified by UV absorbance on a Nanodrop 2000c.

Study-level results and caveats: Sampling was limited to blood, and TCR repertoires in tissue likely differ from TCR repertoires in blood. Across a handful of donors, approximately 5% of naive CD4, around 3.3% of naive CD8, 2.3% of memory CD4, and approximately 0.4% of memory CD8 clonotypes were shared. Naive subsets generally had larger estimated clonotype richness than memory subsets. Rarefaction of sorted-subset datasets indicated incomplete sequencing despite the large sequencing depth. Compared with non-shared clonotypes, clonotypes shared by all four sorted-subset donors had higher generation probabilities. Pairwise subsampling indicated that sequencing depth was expected to affect the degree of clonotype sharing among donors. The genetic and exposure-history diversity represented was limited by the small number of donors.

TCR CDR3 regions were amplified from genomic DNA by multiplex PCR using the deep immunoSEQ assay. Extracted genomic DNA from each cell subset was spread evenly across all wells of several immunoSEQ 96-well plates, with each plate serving as a replicate. For sorted subsets, each replicate PCR was loaded with roughly 0.2 ug genomic DNA, equivalent to approximately 27,000 T cell genomes. Purified libraries were measured with a Qubit 3.0 fluorometer, size-checked on a Bioanalyzer 2100, and measured again with the KAPA Library Quantification kit. Every immunoSEQ 96-well plate was sequenced on a dedicated single-read 150-cycle Illumina NextSeq 550 flow cell. The paper's data handling went like this. Because the immunoSEQ output held only junctional sequences and lacked quality scores, the filtering could not match the filtering applied to full-length reads. Sequences were annotated with PyIR, a Python wrapper for IgBLAST v1.9, using IMGT germline references to assign V/J genes and CDR3. Reads were removed for weak V/J assignments (E-value above 1e-6), missing CDR3, stop codons, out-of-frame junctions, or ambiguous translated residues. V3J clonotypes were defined by identical inferred V gene, J gene, and CDR3 amino acid sequence. Percentage overlap between repertoires was computed as shared unique clonotypes divided by the size of the smaller repertoire. Richness of each repertoire was evaluated using RTK rarefaction, the Chao1 estimator, and Recon v2.1 estimates of unobserved clonotypes. Generation probabilities for all TCRbeta clonotypes obtained by the gDNA method from several donors were computed using OLGA. TCRdb carries this immuneACCESS record with in-frame sequences only. Its versions omit some clonotypes, under half of them owing to an unresolved V gene in the studies checked, with the rest unexplained. V and J calls and clone size are those listed in that table; D and trimming were worked out from the DNA. The sample table shows 700,000 or so clones, and less than 80% are seen once. The ten most abundant clones make up under 2% of the sample.

For this clone: Its target antigen remains unknown. Base quality data are lacking; no much larger clone is found one base away.

The clonotype comes from a woman aged 25 to 39 in good health. Sequenced sample: memory CD4+ T cells sorted from blood. Taken with the paper, the label for cell subset or site translates to: CD45RA-negative fraction. The chain couples TRBV5-8 to TRBJ2-7, and 8 bases in between align with TRBD1. The CDR3 region reads CASSLASGTGVYEQYF. The DNA reads TGTGCCAGCAGCTTGGCTTCCGGGACAGGAGTTTACGAGCAGTACTTC. Reference TRBV5-8 and TRBJ2-7 proteins supply the regions before and after the CDR3; the full variable domain is: EAGVTQSPTHLIKTRGQQATLRCSPISGHTSVYWYQQALGLGLQFLLWYDEGEERNRGNFPPRFSGRQFPNYSSELNVNALELEDSALYLCASSLASGTGVYEQYFGPGTRLTVT.